The entry that follows covers one T cell receptor beta chain sequence. The antigen remains undetermined. Libraries were prepared by immunoSEQ multiplex PCR; TCRdb keeps only in-frame clonotypes and omits some of them. The top ten clones hold over 1.3% of a sample with about 980,000 clones, 76% of them seen once. This sample is part of a study of shared clonotypes between healthy human individuals. The study's findings and limits: Generally, estimated richness proved larger in naive subsets than it did in memory subsets. A small donor pool kept down the genetic and exposure-history diversity that was represented. The rarefaction results pointed to incomplete sorted-subset sequencing despite large depth. Clonotypes not shared had lower generation probabilities than those common to all four donors.

V dropped 6 bases and J dropped 2; count of bases not matched to a gene: 5. CDR3 length: 16 amino acids. CDR1 KGHSH and CDR2 LQKENI come from the germline V gene. The chain is built from TRBV18 and TRBJ2-6; 9 bases fit TRBD1. Sequencing was done on a sample of memory CD4+ T cells sorted from blood. As for subset: CD45RA-negative fraction. The source is a man between 18 and 29 years old in good health. The CDR3 is CASSRDRDTGANVLTF. As DNA, the CDR3 is TGTGCCAGCTCCCGGGACAGGGATACTGGGGCCAACGTCCTGACTTTC.